This T cell receptor (beta chain) was recorded in a study of T cells in Graves' hyperthyroidism and ophthalmopathy. Study context: Blood from the periphery was taken at initial diagnosis, before any treatment. Notes on the study in general: A model built on 13 V-J features separated ophthalmopathy from stable hyperthyroidism. Blood also showed most of the thyroid clonotypes that were expanded above 0.001.

Ten or more counts support this clonotype. Its antigen is still unknown. Regions amplified from RNA transcripts were the TCR beta CDR3 regions. The HTBI set primed first-round TCR CDR3 RT-PCR. TCRdb analysed the multiplex PCR reads with MiXCR anew, one entry per CDR3 protein. The table shows approximately 720,000 distinct CDR3 sequences, with under 20% occurring only once. The clonotype was recovered from a woman aged 50 to 65 with Graves' hyperthyroidism that later progressed to Graves' ophthalmopathy. The sample comprised blood.

This chain's CDR3 is CASRKTGYNEQFF. The CDR3 region has the DNA TGTGCCAGCAGGAAGACAGGGTACAATGAGCAGTTCTTC. V and J are TRBV6-1 and TRBJ2-1; 7 bases align to TRBD1. This CDR3 comprises 13 residues. With 6 bases clipped from V and 4 bases from J, the junction kept 3 bases outside the gene matches. Germline CDR1 and CDR2: MNHNS and SASEGT.